This T cell receptor beta chain was retrieved from a study of cytomegalovirus exposure and HLA in healthy donors. Study at large: Early release data held around 82 million unique TCRs from HLA-typed donors. Study-level findings and limits: Later on, an analysis tied 15,000 to 20,000 TCR beta sequences to HLA alleles at 0.05 false discovery rate. Follow-up analysis later connected one missense variant in DCLRE1C with trimming of TCR beta V- and J-genes. Accurate prediction of most subjects' HLA-A and HLA-B alleles from TCR beta sequences was reported.

This clone was detected once. The antigen is undetermined. Primers: 60 Vbeta forward and 13 Jbeta reverse. Sequenced by immunoSEQ multiplex PCR; TCRdb stores in-frame clones only, minus some. This sample yields 150,000 to 200,000 clones, of which approximately 84% are seen a single time; around 6.1% belongs to the top ten. The CDR3 spans 14 residues. Trimming left V 4 bases short and J 2 bases short, with 11 bases between. The germline V gene encodes CDR1 LNHDA and CDR2 SQIVND (reference sequence). The chain joins TRBV19 to TRBJ1-2; D unresolved. This receptor was obtained from a woman aged 25 to 45 in good health and CMV-seropositive. Material: PBMCs. The CDR3 nucleotides are TGTGCCAGTAGTACACCCCCAGAAAACTATGGCTACACCTTC. This translates into CASSTPPENYGYTF. Based on the CDR3 plus reference TRBV19 and TRBJ1-2, the full variable domain is DGGITQSPKYLFRKEGQNVTLSCEQNLNHDAMYWYRQDPGQGLRLIYYSQIVNDFQKGDIAEGYSVSREKKESFPLTVTSAQKNPTAFYLCASSTPPENYGYTFGSGTRLTVV.